These 2 T cell receptor beta chains were all obtained from the same sample, sequenced in a study of blood T cell repertoires in COVID-19. Only in-frame clones appear in the TCRdb table, and some are missing; sequencing was by immunoSEQ multiplex PCR. The sample has 280,000 or so clones; 70% to 90% are singletons. The sample was peripheral blood. The source of these receptors is a woman in her sixties with acute or convalescent COVID-19.

V gene TRBV5-4 combines with J gene TRBJ1-4; no clear D gene. The CDR3 has 14 residues. CDR1 and CDR2 (germline): SGHNT, YYREEE (reference sequence). V was pared by 2 bases and J by 0 bases, with 5 bases between. The CDR3 here is CASSFGATNEKLFF. The CDR3 DNA is TGTGCCAGCAGCTTCGGTGCAACTAATGAAAAACTGTTTTTT.

The rearrangement links TRBV10-3 to TRBJ2-2; TRBD2 agrees at 7 bases. Germline loops: CDR1 ENHRY, CDR2 SYGVKD. The ends lost 7 bases at V and 1 base at J; junction bases unmatched: 3. CDR3 length equals 14 residues. This chain's CDR3 is CAITPSGNTGELFF. The CDR3 region has the DNA TGTGCCATCACTCCTAGCGGGAACACCGGGGAGCTGTTTTTT.